These T cell receptor beta chains were read from a single sample in a study of blood T cell repertoires in COVID-19. Using immunoSEQ multiplex PCR, the repertoire was profiled, and TCRdb retains in-frame clones only, with some absent. The data contain a few hundred thousand clones, more than 75% of them singletons. Sequencing input: peripheral blood. These receptors were collected from a human donor with acute or convalescent COVID-19. The donor label of this sample is uncertain. The CDR3 runs from the conserved cysteine through the conserved F or W. Fields, in order: clone size, V gene, D gene, J gene, CDR3 DNA, CDR3 protein. D genes are given only for firm matches. For some rows the clone size is stated as once, few or many, or as a class when expanded; others skip it.

>NA|TRBV28|NA|TRBJ1-2
TGTGCCAGCTCCTCTAATTTTTGGGAGAACTATGGCTACACCTTC
CASSSNFWENYGYTF
>NA|TRBV18|TRBD1|TRBJ2-7
TGTGCCAGCTCACCTGGCACAGGGGTTCAATCAGCCTACGAGCAGTACTTC
CASSPGTGVQSAYEQYF
>few|TRBV20-1|NA|TRBJ1-1
TGCAGTGCTAGCAAGAACACTGAAGCTTTCTTT
CSASKNTEAFF
>NA|TRBV5-6|TRBD1|TRBJ1-2
TGTGCCAGCAGCATCACCGGGACAGCCTATGGCTACACCTTC
CASSITGTAYGYTF
>NA|TRBV7-9|TRBD2|TRBJ2-1
TGTGCCAGCAGCTTTGGACTAGCGGGAGGGCTTGAGCAGTTCTTC
CASSFGLAGGLEQFF
>NA|TRBV11-2|NA|TRBJ2-7
TGTGCCAGCAGCTTAGTTCCCTTATGGGAGCGGTCGGCCTACGAGCAGTACTTC
CASSLVPLWERSAYEQYF
>NA|TRBV11-2|TRBD2|TRBJ2-5
TGTGCCAGCAGCCCCACCCACCTAGCGGGGGGCAAAGAGACCCAGTACTTC
CASSPTHLAGGKETQYF
>NA|TRBV4-1|NA|TRBJ2-2
TGCGCCAGCAGCCAAGTACAGGGATTGGGGGAGCTGTTTTTT
CASSQVQGLGELFF
>NA|TRBV4-2|TRBD1|TRBJ1-6
TGTGCCAGCAGCCAAGGATTGGGACAGCCTAATTCACCCCTCCACTTT
CASSQGLGQPNSPLHF
>NA|TRBV19|NA|TRBJ1-2
TGTGCCAGTAGTCCGCGGCGGGGGAACTATGGCTACACCTTC
CASSPRRGNYGYTF
>NA|TRBV20-1|TRBD1|TRBJ1-5
TGCAGTGCTAGTTGGACAGGGGAGAATCAGCCCCAGCATTTT
CSASWTGENQPQHF
>NA|TRBV7-7|NA|TRBJ2-2
TGTGCCAGCCGGGGTAACACCGGGGAGCTGTTTTTT
CASRGNTGELFF
>few|TRBV6-5|NA|TRBJ2-1
TGTGCCAGCAGTCGGACAGACCCAAGGGGGAATGAGCAGTTCTTC
CASSRTDPRGNEQFF
>once|TRBV29-1|TRBD1|TRBJ1-2
TGCAGCGGGGACAGGGGGATGGAGGGCTACACCTTC
CSGDRGMEGYTF
>few|TRBV5-1|TRBD2|TRBJ2-2
TGCGCCAGCAGCTTAGCGGGGGGCCTCACCGGGGAGCTGTTTTTT
CASSLAGGLTGELFF
>NA|TRBV7-9|TRBD2|TRBJ2-1
TGTGCCAGCAGCCGACTAGCGGGAGGCTCCTACAATGAGCAGTTCTTC
CASSRLAGGSYNEQFF